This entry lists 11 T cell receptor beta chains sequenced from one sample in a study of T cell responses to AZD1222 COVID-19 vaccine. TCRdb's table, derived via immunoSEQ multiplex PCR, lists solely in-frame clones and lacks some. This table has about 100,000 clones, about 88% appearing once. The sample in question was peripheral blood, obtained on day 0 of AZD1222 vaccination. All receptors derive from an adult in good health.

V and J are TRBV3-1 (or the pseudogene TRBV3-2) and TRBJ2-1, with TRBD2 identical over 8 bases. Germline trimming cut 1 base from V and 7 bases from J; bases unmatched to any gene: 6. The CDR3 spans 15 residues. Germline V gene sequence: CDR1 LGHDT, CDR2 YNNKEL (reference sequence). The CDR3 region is CASSQGTGGRNEQFF. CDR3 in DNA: TGTGCCAGCAGCCAAGGGACGGGGGGGCGGAATGAGCAGTTCTTC.

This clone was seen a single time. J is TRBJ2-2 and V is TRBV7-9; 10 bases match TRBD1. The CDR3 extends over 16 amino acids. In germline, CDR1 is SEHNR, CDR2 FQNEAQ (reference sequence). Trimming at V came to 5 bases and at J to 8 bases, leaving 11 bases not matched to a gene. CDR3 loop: CASSPRQGAVSGELFF. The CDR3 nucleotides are TGTGCCAGCAGCCCCAGACAGGGGGCTGTGTCTGGGGAGCTGTTTTTT.

CDR3 loop: CASDRREKDGYTF. In DNA form, the CDR3 reads TGTGCCAGTGATCGCCGGGAGAAGGATGGCTACACCTTC. The chain combines TRBV28 with TRBJ1-2; D gene uncertain. V dropped 9 bases and J dropped 6 bases, with 17 bases sitting between them. Germline lookup yields CDR1 MDHEN and CDR2 SYDVKM. The CDR3 length is 13 residues.

Written as DNA, the CDR3 is TGTGCCAGCACCCTGGACAGTGGGGTGTGGGGCACCTTC. This translates into CASTLDSGVWGTF. The V and J genes are TRBV2 and TRBJ1-2; TRBD1 is a possible D gene (6 bases). The V gene lost 7 bases and the J gene lost 13 bases, with 22 bases spanning the gap. This CDR3 contains 13 residues. Germline V gives CDR1 SNHLY, CDR2 FYNNEI.

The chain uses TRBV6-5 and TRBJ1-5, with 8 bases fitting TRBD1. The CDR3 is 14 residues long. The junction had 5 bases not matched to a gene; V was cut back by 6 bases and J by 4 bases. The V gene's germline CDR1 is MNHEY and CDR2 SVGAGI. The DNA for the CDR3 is TGTGCCAGCAGCCGCAGGGGGCCAAATCAGCCCCAGCATTTT. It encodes CASSRRGPNQPQHF.

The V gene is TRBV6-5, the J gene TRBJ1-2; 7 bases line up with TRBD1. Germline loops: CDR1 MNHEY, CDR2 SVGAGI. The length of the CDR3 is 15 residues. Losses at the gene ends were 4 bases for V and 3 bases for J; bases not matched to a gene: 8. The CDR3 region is CASSSRDRGDYGYTF. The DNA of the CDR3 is TGTGCCAGCAGTTCCCGGGACAGAGGGGACTATGGCTACACCTTC.

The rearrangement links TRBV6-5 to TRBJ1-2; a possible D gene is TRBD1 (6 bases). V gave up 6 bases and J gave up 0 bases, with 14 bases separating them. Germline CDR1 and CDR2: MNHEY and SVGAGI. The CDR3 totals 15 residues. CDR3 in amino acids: CASSRGPGPNYGYTF. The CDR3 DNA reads TGTGCCAGCAGCCGGGGGCCGGGACCTAACTATGGCTACACCTTC.

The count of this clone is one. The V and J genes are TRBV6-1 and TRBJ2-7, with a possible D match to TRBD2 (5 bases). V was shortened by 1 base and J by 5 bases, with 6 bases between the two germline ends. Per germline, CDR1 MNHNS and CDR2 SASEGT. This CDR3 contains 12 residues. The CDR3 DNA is TGTGCCAGCAGTGAAGTCGGGAACGAGCAGTACTTC. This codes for CASSEVGNEQYF.

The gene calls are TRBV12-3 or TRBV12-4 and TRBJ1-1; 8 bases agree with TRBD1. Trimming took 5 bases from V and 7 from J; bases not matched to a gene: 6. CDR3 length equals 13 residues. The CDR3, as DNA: TGTGCCAGCAGTCTGGACAGGGCTTTTGAAGCTTTCTTT. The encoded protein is CASSLDRAFEAFF.

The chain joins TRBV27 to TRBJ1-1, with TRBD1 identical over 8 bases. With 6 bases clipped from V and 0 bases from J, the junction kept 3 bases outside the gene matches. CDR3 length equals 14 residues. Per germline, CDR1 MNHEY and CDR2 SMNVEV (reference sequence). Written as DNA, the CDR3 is TGTGCCAGCAGACAGGGGGTAGTGAACACTGAAGCTTTCTTT. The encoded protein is CASRQGVVNTEAFF.

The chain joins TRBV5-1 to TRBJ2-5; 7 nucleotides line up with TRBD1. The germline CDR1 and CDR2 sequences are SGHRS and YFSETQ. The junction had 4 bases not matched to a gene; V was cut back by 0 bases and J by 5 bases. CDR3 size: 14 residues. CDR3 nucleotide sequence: TGCGCCAGCAGCTTGGTAGGGGGCGTCGAGACCCAGTACTTC. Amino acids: CASSLVGGVETQYF.